This T cell receptor (beta chain) was found in a study of blood T cell repertoires in COVID-19. Study details: Spain, Italy and the United States supplied samples that represented acute and convalescent COVID-19. In each case, the material was cDNA or gDNA derived from T cells, B-cell-depleted T cells, or PBMCs.

The J segment lost 10 bases and the V segment lost 6 bases, leaving 5 bases of the junction unmatched. Per germline, CDR1 MNHEY and CDR2 SVGAGI. The CDR3 length is 13 residues. Original analysis: Scientists estimated how many nucleated cells there were by amplifying reference gene primers. Only in-frame clones appear in the TCRdb table, and some are missing; sequencing was by immunoSEQ multiplex PCR. The V and J calls and clone size come from that table; D and trimming were worked out from the DNA. The data show approximately 91,000 clones, roughly 80% seen once. The clonotype comes from a human donor in a cohort sampled during active COVID-19. The sample comprised peripheral blood. The chain couples TRBV6-5 to TRBJ1-6; the match to TRBD1 covers 8 bases. The CDR3 coding sequence is TGTGCCAGCAGGGACAGGGTCTCATCACCCCTCCACTTT. It translates to CASRDRVSSPLHF.